This T cell receptor (beta chain) appears in the sequencing data of a study of T cell responses to AZD1222 COVID-19 vaccine. This table comes from immunoSEQ multiplex PCR, and its TCRdb copy is limited to in-frame clones, with some not included. The profile shows roughly 80,000 clones, about 93% of them singletons. Germline CDR1 SQVTM, CDR2 ANQGSEA. The CDR3 is 13 amino acids. V lost 1 base and J 4 bases, leaving 10 bases between the germline ends. The count of this clone is one. Its antigen is unidentified. General study points: No day 14 peak samples; only post-peak repertoires were characterized. Variant regions that are unmutated are reportedly the target of nearly half of spike-specific TCRs. Among the donors, most were white British and more were female, and clonal diversity was possibly underestimated. Spike-specific TCR depth and breadth grew after two AZD1222 doses.

The specimen comprised peripheral blood, sampled on day 0 of MenACWY control vaccination. The V gene is TRBV29-1, the J gene TRBJ1-1, with TRBD1 as a possible D gene (6 bases). The sequence derives from an adult in good health. DNA for the CDR3: TGCAGCGTTGAAGCACAGGGTCGCACTGAAGCTTTCTTT. Encoded protein: CSVEAQGRTEAFF.